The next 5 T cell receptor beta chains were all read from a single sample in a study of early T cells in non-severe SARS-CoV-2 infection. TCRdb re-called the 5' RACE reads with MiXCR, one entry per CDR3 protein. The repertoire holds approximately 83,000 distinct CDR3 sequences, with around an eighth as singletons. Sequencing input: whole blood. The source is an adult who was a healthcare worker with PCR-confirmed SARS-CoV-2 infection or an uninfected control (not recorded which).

CDR3 nucleotide sequence: TGTGCCAGCAGCCCGGGACTAGCCGTAGAGACCCAGTACTTC. Protein sequence: CASSPGLAVETQYF. The V gene is TRBV7-3, the J gene TRBJ2-5; 9 bases are a match to TRBD2. Germline V lookup: CDR1 SGHTA, CDR2 FQGTGA. Unmatched junction bases numbered 5, after V lost 5 bases and J lost 4 bases. The CDR3 runs to 14 residues.

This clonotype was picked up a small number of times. CDR3 sequence (DNA): TGTGCCAGCAGCCCTGAGGGTGCCGGCACTGAAGCTTTCTTT. Protein product: CASSPEGAGTEAFF. This chain uses TRBV7-6 with TRBJ1-1; D unresolved. The length of the CDR3 is 14 residues. The germline CDR1 and CDR2 sequences are SGHVS and FNYEAQ. The V and J ends lost 5 bases and 4 bases respectively, with 14 bases between them.

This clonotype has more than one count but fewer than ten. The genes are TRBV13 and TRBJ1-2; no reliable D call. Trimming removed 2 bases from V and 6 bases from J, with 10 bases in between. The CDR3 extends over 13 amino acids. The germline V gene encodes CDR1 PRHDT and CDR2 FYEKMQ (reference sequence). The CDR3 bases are TGTGCCAGCAGCTTAAATAGGGAGGATGGCTACACCTTC. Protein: CASSLNREDGYTF.

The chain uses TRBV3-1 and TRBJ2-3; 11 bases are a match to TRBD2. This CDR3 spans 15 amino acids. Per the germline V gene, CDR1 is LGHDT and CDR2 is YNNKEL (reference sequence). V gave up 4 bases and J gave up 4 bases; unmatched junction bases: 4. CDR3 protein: CASSPLAGVADTQYF. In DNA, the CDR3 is TGTGCCAGCAGCCCACTAGCGGGAGTGGCAGATACGCAGTATTTT.

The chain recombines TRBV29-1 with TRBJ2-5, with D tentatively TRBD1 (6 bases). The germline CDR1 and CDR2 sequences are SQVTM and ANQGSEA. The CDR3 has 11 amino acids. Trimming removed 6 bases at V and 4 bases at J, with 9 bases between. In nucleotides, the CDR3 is TGCAGCGTAACAGGGTCAGAGACCCAGTACTTC. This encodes CSVTGSETQYF.